Presented here are 8 T cell receptor beta chains from one specimen sequenced in a study of blood T cell repertoires in COVID-19. TCRdb's copy holds only in-frame clones and misses some; the assay was immunoSEQ multiplex PCR. The sample yields about 43,000 clones, roughly 82% seen once. Sequencing was carried out using peripheral blood. These receptors came from a woman between 55 and 75 years old with acute or convalescent COVID-19.

The rearrangement uses TRBV7-9 and TRBJ1-1; D is uncertain. CDR1 is SEHNR and CDR2 is FQNEAQ in the germline V gene (reference sequence). This CDR3 is built from 14 residues. V shed 1 base and J shed 3 bases, with 9 bases lying between them. In DNA form, the CDR3 reads TGTGCCAGCAGCTTAGTTCCGGGTTACACTGAAGCTTTCTTT. Translating gives CASSLVPGYTEAFF. Complete variable domain (other parts from reference TRBV7-9 and TRBJ1-1): DTGVSQNPRHKITKRGQNVTFRCDPISEHNRLYWYRQTLGQGPEFLTYFQNEAQLEKSRLLSDRFSAERPKGSFSTLEIQRTEQGDSAMYLCASSLVPGYTEAFFGQGTRLTVV.

V and J are TRBV5-1 and TRBJ2-7; 11 bases map to TRBD1. The CDR3 covers 17 residues. With V trimmed by 6 bases and J by 5 bases, 16 bases remained unmatched. Germline assignment: CDR1 SGHRS and CDR2 YFSETQ. The CDR3 loop is CASTLSSIRTGGNEQYF. The DNA for the CDR3 is TGCGCCAGCACCTTATCGAGCATTAGGACAGGGGGCAACGAGCAGTACTTC.

This chain connects TRBV2 to TRBJ1-4; TRBD1 might be the D (5 bases). Germline lookup yields CDR1 SNHLY and CDR2 FYNNEI. CDR3 length equals 14 residues. Deletions cut 7 bases from V and 8 bases from J, with 17 bases between. CDR3 region: CASKNFQGGEKLFF. The DNA of the CDR3 is TGTGCCAGCAAGAATTTCCAGGGAGGAGAAAAACTGTTTTTT.

A few counts support this clone. J is TRBJ2-7 and V is TRBV11-3; perhaps TRBD2 as D (5 bases). The CDR3 length is 13 residues. Germline V gives CDR1 SGHNT, CDR2 YENEEA. The V and J ends lost 1 base and 7 bases respectively, with 11 bases between them. The CDR3 DNA sequence: TGTGCCAGCAGCTTAGGCACCGCGGGTGAGCAGTACTTC. Translated: CASSLGTAGEQYF.

This clone was recorded once. The J gene is TRBJ1-1, the V gene TRBV5-1; D uncertain. Trimming cost V 0 bases and J 4 bases, with 7 bases left between them. The CDR3 covers 13 residues. The germline V gene has CDR1 SGHRS and CDR2 YFSETQ. CDR3 sequence: CASSLVEGTEAFF. CDR3 nucleotide sequence: TGCGCCAGCAGCTTGGTAGAGGGCACTGAAGCTTTCTTT.

V usage is TRBV7-3 and J usage is TRBJ2-3; 12 bases align to TRBD2. Trimming took 2 bases from V and 7 from J; bases not matched to a gene: 7. CDR3 length equals 16 residues. The germline V gene encodes CDR1 SGHTA and CDR2 FQGTGA. Written as DNA, the CDR3 is TGTGCCAGCAGCTTAGATCTAGCGGGGGGGCCTCATACGCAGTATTTT. This translates into CASSLDLAGGPHTQYF.

The J gene is TRBJ2-3, the V gene TRBV14; tentative D call: TRBD2 (5 bases). Germline CDR1 reads SGHDN; CDR2 reads FVKESK. The V and J ends lost 3 bases and 0 bases respectively, with 13 bases between them. The CDR3 covers 16 residues. The CDR3 is CASSQRIASSTDTQYF. As DNA, the CDR3 is TGTGCCAGCAGCCAGAGGATAGCGTCTAGCACAGATACGCAGTATTTT. The full variable domain, with the rest looked up from reference TRBV14 and TRBJ2-3, is EAGVTQFPSHSVIEKGQTVTLRCDPISGHDNLYWYRRVMGKEIKFLLHFVKESKQDESGMPNNRFLAERTGGTYSTLKVQPAELEDSGVYFCASSQRIASSTDTQYFGPGTRLTVL.

Here the CDR3 reads CASSLIRDNNYGYTF. Written as DNA, the CDR3 is TGTGCCAGCTCCTTGATCCGGGACAATAACTATGGCTACACCTTC. The rearrangement links TRBV18 to TRBJ1-2; TRBD1 might be the D (6 bases). Germline assignment: CDR1 KGHSH and CDR2 LQKENI. Trimming shortened V by 6 bases and J by 1 base, and 15 bases separated the two germline ends. CDR3 length: 15 residues.